The T cell receptor beta chain described here comes from a study of OX40 agonist ivuxolimab in advanced cancers. Looking at the study overall: Ivuxolimab was an agonistic, fully human IgG2 monoclonal antibody directed against OX40 (CD134), a costimulatory receptor. Intravenous ivuxolimab was administered to patients every 2 weeks at six dose levels: 0.01, 0.1, 0.3, 1.5, 3 and 10 mg/kg. Of the approximately 50 dose-escalation patients, hepatocellular carcinoma was present in roughly 19, melanoma in about 15, renal cell carcinoma in 9 and head and neck cancer in 9. In the dose-escalation cohort, 75% to 85% of patients were male, and the mean age was around 65 years with a range of about 20 to 80. Patients were allowed to have had prior anti-PD-1, anti-PD-L1 or anti-CTLA-4 therapy, and around 40% of the dose-escalation patients had previously received checkpoint inhibitors. Partial responses were achieved by three dose-escalation patients, of whom one had hepatocellular carcinoma and two had cutaneous melanoma. Peripheral TCRbeta sequencing aimed to test whether ivuxolimab altered TCR sequence diversity and caused clonal T-cell expansion. The paper covers the monotherapy dose-escalation part of the phase I ivuxolimab trial, which included N of about 50 patients. What the work shows at the level of the full study, not this receptor alone: Low levels of normalized T-cell clonal expansion were also shown by some nonresponding patients. After ivuxolimab, expanded clones were on average more numerous among CD8+ T cells than among CD4+ T cells. The antigen specificity of the peripheral T cells that underwent clonal expansion was not determined. Partial responders in the 0.1-3.0 mg/kg groups had among the lowest normalized peripheral clonal expansion, especially among CD8+ T cells. At doses of 0.1 to 3.0 mg/kg, clonal expansion of both CD4+ and CD8+ blood T cells was observed from baseline to week 6.

Sequences SNHLY (CDR1) and FYNNEI (CDR2) are obtained from the germline V gene. The cysteine opens and the phenylalanine closes a CDR3 of 18 amino acids. The sequence is cut down to CDR3 DNA, 54 bases in frame from base 1. V ends up 5 bases short and J 0 bases short, with an unmatched junction base count of 6. Genomic DNA was extracted from sorted cells for sequencing of the TCRbeta CDR3 region. TCRbeta CDR3 regions were sequenced using the immunoSEQ Assay. The table was pulled from immuneACCESS by TCRdb, which kept in-frame rearrangements only. Such tables lose some clones; where checked, under half of the loss comes from unresolved V genes, and the rest has no known cause. Present in this sample are approximately 50,000 clones, about 94% of which were seen just once. Roughly 9.6% of the sample lies in the top ten. Patients with a history of autoimmune disease or receiving systemic immunosuppression were excluded from the trial. In every dose cohort, peripheral blood was drawn for TCR sequencing at baseline, cycle 4 day 1, and cycle 7 day 1. Samples were obtained from an open-label, multicenter, first-in-human phase I dose-escalation trial of ivuxolimab. The trial enrolled adults with locally advanced or metastatic head and neck squamous cell, hepatocellular, melanoma or renal cell carcinoma. Before TCR sequencing, CD4+ and CD8+ T cells were separately sorted from peripheral blood.

A note on this clone: No cognate antigen has been identified for it. No much larger clone exists at a distance of one base, and base qualities are not known.

This sequence was found in an adult with an advanced solid tumor such as melanoma, head and neck, liver or kidney cancer. Specimen: CD4+ or CD8+ T cells sorted from blood, collected in a trial of the OX40 agonist ivuxolimab. The chain employs TRBV2 and TRBJ2-1, with 14 central nucleotides matching TRBD2. The CDR3 loop reads CASSNGLAGGSSYNEQFF. The nucleotide sequence is TGTGCCAGCAGTAACGGACTAGCGGGAGGCTCCTCCTACAATGAGCAGTTCTTC.